This T cell receptor (beta chain) came from a study of CD8 T cells in ankylosing spondylitis. In its sample, this clonotype was seen many times. Its specificity is not known. The TCR beta libraries were generated through quantitative 5'-RACE incorporating molecular barcodes. TCRdb re-derived calls from the 5' RACE reads in MiXCR, one entry per CDR3 protein. This repertoire shows about 540,000 distinct CDR3 sequences, roughly 13% found once; its top ten account for over 6.5%. Findings and limits, study-wide: Existing reports had already noted some motif variants in reactive arthritis synovial fluid and blood. A motif in TCR beta, a set of eight highly homologous variants, appeared characteristic of ankylosing spondylitis blood. Clones linked to disease, bearing a CD8+ phenotype, were relatively rare in peripheral blood.

This CDR3 comprises 15 residues. CDR1 is LGHDT and CDR2 is YNNKEL in the germline V gene (reference sequence). V lost 1 base and J lost 1, with 8 bases in between. This rearrangement joins TRBV3-1 to TRBJ2-1; D is unclear. Sequenced sample: blood, either unsorted or a sorted T cell fraction (not recorded which). This TCR derives from a male donor with ankylosing spondylitis. The CDR3 DNA follows: TGTGCCAGCAGCCAAGTGATAGAATCCTACAATGAGCAGTTCTTC. It encodes CASSQVIESYNEQFF.